This TCR beta chain emerged from a study of T cells in Graves' hyperthyroidism and ophthalmopathy (dated by TCRdb to about 2019). As for the study more broadly: Peripheral blood samples were taken at the time of initial diagnosis, prior to any treatment. Prospective prediction of ophthalmopathy was tested in an independent validation cohort of approximately 19 hyperthyroidism patients and roughly 16 patients who later progressed to ophthalmopathy. Once sampling was done, hyperthyroidism patients were given methimazole at a starting dose of 30 mg daily, whereas ophthalmopathy patients were given high-dose intravenous methylprednisolone. In about 6 Graves' hyperthyroidism patients, the study also compared T-cell repertoires from thyroid tissue with T-cell repertoires from blood. The paper reports TCR Vbeta CDR3 sequencing of roughly 140 peripheral blood samples: some 41 ophthalmopathy, 75 to 80 hyperthyroidism and 17 progressor patients. A discovery cohort of roughly 96 patients, roughly 45 with Graves' ophthalmopathy and 55 to 60 with stable Graves' hyperthyroidism, was used to find distinguishing TCR V-J signatures. The 75 to 100 discovery patients were divided at random into training and test sets in a 7:3 ratio.

Amplification of TCR beta CDR3 regions was carried out from RNA transcripts. For the first round of RT-PCR on the TCR CDR3, the HTBI primer set was used together with the Qiagen OneStep RT-PCR kit. Libraries were constructed in a second round of multiplex PCR, after which size selection and purification were performed. The libraries were sequenced on an Illumina HiSeq2000 using paired-end 100 bp reads. The authors' pipeline ran thus. SOAPnuke was used to process the raw data, with reads discarded if the reads contained adapters or uncalled bases, had a mean Phred below 15, or lacked an exact constant-primer or identifier match. COPE v1.2.5 was used to merge high-quality paired reads, and clonotypes were defined as unique nucleotide sequences. Clonotypes were aligned to IMGT TRBV, TRBD and TRBJ reference segments using MiTCR v1.1. The analysis included only V-J combinations with a frequency above 0.0001, which together covered more than 99% of the repertoires. A TCS score was defined as the ratio between F50 (clonal expansion) and ExV (chaos), using BLOSUM62-based TCRdist between CDR3 peptides within each V-J. Welch's t-statistics and random forest reduced some 510 V-J features to roughly 13, which were used in a naive Bayes classifier (R e1071). TCRdb trimmed the raw reads at Q25, called clones with MiXCR and kept productive beta chains. All rows with the same CDR3 protein become a single entry with the most common DNA and genes. The authors' filters were not applied to this entry. The sample table contains under 650,000 distinct CDR3 sequences; only one count was recorded for about a sixth of them. Together, the top ten hold approximately 3.8% of the sample.

Concerning this clonotype itself: Its binding antigen is unknown. No qualities accompany the bases; no much larger clone lies one base away.

What the research found in general, with its limitations: No statistical method was used to fix the sample size in advance, and group allocation was not hidden from the investigators. A 13 V-J signature model separated ophthalmopathy from stable hyperthyroidism, with approximately 87% sensitivity and 81.08% specificity in cross-validation and 80%/75% in testing. During validation, the model predicted progression to ophthalmopathy a median of approximately six months ahead of onset, with 60% to 71% sensitivity and less than 85% specificity. Most expanded thyroid clonotypes (frequency above 0.001) were also detected in blood, suggesting blood repertoires may reflect thyroid immune responses.

V is clipped by 4 bases and J by 10 bases, and the sequence between their germline boundaries is 15 bases long. Its CDR3 holds 13 amino acids, cysteine through phenylalanine. Left in the record is the CDR3 DNA by itself, 39 bases read in frame from the first base. In the germline V gene (reference sequence), CDR1 corresponds to SGHNT and CDR2 to YYREEE. Stable Graves' hyperthyroidism was defined as the absence of progression to ophthalmopathy over 18 months of follow-up. Hyperthyroidism patients were newly diagnosed, with disease duration under 2 months, and aged 18 to 65 years. The study excluded patients with uncontrolled infections, other autoimmune diseases, pregnancy or lactation. Clinical symptoms, serum thyroxine and TRAb, thyroid ultrasound, and orbital computed tomography formed the basis for the diagnoses. Ficoll-Paque density gradient centrifugation was used to isolate PBMCs from around 10 ml of fresh peripheral blood. Total RNA was extracted with Trizol reagent, and quality was checked on an Agilent 2100 Bioanalyzer.

Sequencing was performed on blood. This clonotype was obtained from a woman in her 30s with Graves' hyperthyroidism. The rearranged chain carries TRBV5-4 and TRBJ1-5; possibly the D gene is TRBD1, per 5 matching bases. The CDR3 region reads CASSLQAGGPQHF. The DNA is as follows: TGTGCCAGCAGCCTACAGGCCGGGGGACCCCAGCATTTT. The variable domain in full, with residues beyond the CDR3 obtained from the reference TRBV5-4 and TRBJ1-5 genes, is ETGVTQSPTHLIKTRGQQVTLRCSSQSGHNTVSWYQQALGQGPQFIFQYYREEENGRGNFPPRFSGLQFPNYSSELNVNALELDDSALYLCASSLQAGGPQHFGDGTRLSIL.